The rows below give T cell receptor beta chains drawn from one sample of a study of blood T cell repertoires in COVID-19. Here immunoSEQ multiplex PCR was the method, and the copy in TCRdb shows in-frame clones only, minus some. The data show about 160,000 clones, with around 84% seen just once and over 5% held by the top ten. The sample was peripheral blood. The receptors come from a woman aged 50 to 60 with COVID-19, enrolled during active disease. Each CDR3 is given with its conserved first and last residue. D genes are given only for firm matches. Size values are once, few and many counts, or a class for expanded clones, and some rows have none.

NA	TRBV13	TRBJ1-5	NA	TGTGCCAGTAACATGCAGGGGAGCAATCAGCCCCAGCATTTT	CASNMQGSNQPQHF
NA	TRBV7-3	TRBJ2-2	NA	TGTGCCAGCAGCCCGGCACTAGGAGACACCGGGGAGCTGTTTTTT	CASSPALGDTGELFF
TRBD1	TRBV29-1	TRBJ1-4	NA	TGCAGCGTTGATACAGGGGGAGGGAATGAAAAACTGTTTTTT	CSVDTGGGNEKLFF
NA	TRBV5-1	TRBJ2-3	NA	TGCGCCAGCAGCTTAGGGGGAGGCACAGATACGCAGTATTTT	CASSLGGGTDTQYF
TRBD2	TRBV7-2	TRBJ2-2	NA	TGTGCCCAGTCAGGACTAGCGGGGAACACCGGGGAGCTGTTTTTT	CAQSGLAGNTGELFF
NA	TRBV30	TRBJ1-3	NA	TGTGCCTGGGGTTTTTCCCTGCGGAGCTCTGGAAACACCATATATTTT	CAWGFSLRSSGNTIYF
NA	TRBV7-9	TRBJ2-7	once	TGTGCCAGCAGCTTAATTTCGTCAGGGACCTACGAGCAGTACTTC	CASSLISSGTYEQYF
TRBD2	TRBV28	TRBJ2-1	NA	TGTGCCAGCAGTCCCCCCCACTCCGGGGGGGCCAATGAGCAGTTCTTC	CASSPPHSGGANEQFF
NA	TRBV7-6	TRBJ2-3	NA	TGTGCCAGCAGCCTGCAGACAATCCGCACAGATACGCAGTATTTT	CASSLQTIRTDTQYF
NA	TRBV7-9	TRBJ2-7	NA	TGTGCCAGCAGCTTAGCGGGGCGGACCTACGAGCAGTACTTC	CASSLAGRTYEQYF
TRBD1	TRBV20-1	TRBJ2-1	NA	TGCAGTGCCCGGGACAGGGGTGAGCAGTTCTTC	CSARDRGEQFF
NA	TRBV12-2	TRBJ2-2	NA	TGTGCAAGTCGCTTAGGAGGGGGGGGCACCGGGGAGCTGTTTTTT	CASRLGGGGTGELFF
NA	TRBV28	TRBJ1-1	NA	TGTGCCAGCAGTTTGGTGAGGGCCGGGGGGAACACTGAAGCTTTCTTT	CASSLVRAGGNTEAFF
TRBD1	TRBV18	TRBJ1-6	NA	TGTGCCAGCTCACGCGCCCGGACAGGGGAAAATCCACCCCTCCACTTT	CASSRARTGENPPLHF
NA	TRBV10-3	TRBJ2-7	NA	TGTGCCATCAGTGATTCGGCGGGTCGAACCTACGAGCAGTACTTC	CAISDSAGRTYEQYF
NA	TRBV24-1	TRBJ1-2	NA	TGTGCCACCAGTGGAGGGGGTTTTGGAGACTATGGCTACACCTTC	CATSGGGFGDYGYTF
TRBD1	TRBV4-2	TRBJ2-5	many	TGTGCCAGCAGCCAAGATTTGGTCTTGACAGGGGTGGAGACCCAGTACTTC	CASSQDLVLTGVETQYF
TRBD1	TRBV25-1	TRBJ1-3	NA	TGTGCCAGCAGGGGACAGGCCAGCTCTGGAAACACCATATATTTT	CASRGQASSGNTIYF
NA	TRBV6-6	TRBJ2-7	NA	TGTGCCAGCAGTCCACAGGGTCGCGAGCAGTACTTC	CASSPQGREQYF
TRBD1	TRBV11-2	TRBJ2-3	NA	TGTGCCAGCAGCTTAGATCTGTGGACAGGGCGTCCAGATACGCAGTATTTT	CASSLDLWTGRPDTQYF
NA	TRBV6-4	TRBJ2-2	NA	TGTGCCAGCAGTGCCGCACCGGGACAGAACACCGGGGAGCTGTTTTTT	CASSAAPGQNTGELFF
NA	TRBV28	TRBJ1-1	NA	TGTGCCAGCACCCCGGGAGGGGGATACACTGAAGCTTTCTTT	CASTPGGGYTEAFF
NA	TRBV29-1	TRBJ1-2	NA	TGCAGCGTTGAAAAGGAGAGCTATGGCTACACCTTC	CSVEKESYGYTF
TRBD1	TRBV4-2	TRBJ2-1	NA	TGTGCCAGCAGCCAAGGACAGGGGTCTGACAATGAGCAGTTCTTC	CASSQGQGSDNEQFF
NA	TRBV10-3	TRBJ1-5	NA	TGTGCCATCATGAGGGAGGGAGGCAATCAGCCCCAGCATTTT	CAIMREGGNQPQHF
TRBD1	TRBV19	TRBJ1-6	NA	TGTGCCAGTGGCCCCGGGACAGAGATTTCACCCCTCCACTTT	CASGPGTEISPLHF
NA	TRBV6-5	TRBJ1-5	NA	TGTGCCAGCAGTTACTCGAGTCAGGGCAATCAGCCCCAGCATTTT	CASSYSSQGNQPQHF
NA	TRBV19	TRBJ1-2	NA	TGTGCCAGTAGTGTTGGACAGTCCTATGGCTACACCTTC	CASSVGQSYGYTF
NA	TRBV28	TRBJ1-4	NA	TGTGCCAGCAGGCGCAGAGTACAGGGCACTAATGAAAAACTGTTTTTT	CASRRRVQGTNEKLFF
NA	TRBV9	TRBJ2-1	once	TGTGCCAGCAGCCCCGGGGTAGTCTATGAGCAGTTCTTC	CASSPGVVYEQFF
NA	TRBV5-1	TRBJ1-1	NA	TGCGCCAGCAGCTTGCGGGGAGAGAACACTGAAGCTTTCTTT	CASSLRGENTEAFF
TRBD1	TRBV19	TRBJ2-7	NA	TGTGCCAGTAGTTGGGGACAGGGCTACGAGCAGTACTTC	CASSWGQGYEQYF
NA	TRBV11-2	TRBJ1-1	NA	TGTGCCAGCAGCGAGAATTACAGGAACACTGAAGCTTTCTTT	CASSENYRNTEAFF
TRBD2	TRBV5-4	TRBJ2-3	NA	TGTGCCAGCAGCTTGCGTAGCGGGGGTTTCACAGATACGCAGTATTTT	CASSLRSGGFTDTQYF
NA	TRBV19	TRBJ2-7	NA	TGTGCCAGTAGCCGGGGATCCTACGAGCAGTACTTC	CASSRGSYEQYF
TRBD1	TRBV15	TRBJ1-5	NA	TGTGCCACCAGCAGACCCACGGACAGGGAGGATCAGCCCCAGCATTTT	CATSRPTDREDQPQHF
NA	TRBV15	TRBJ1-1	NA	TGTGCCACCCGGGAGCGGCCGGACACTGAAGCTTTCTTT	CATRERPDTEAFF
NA	TRBV11-2	TRBJ2-1	NA	TGTGCCAGCAGCCTCGCGGCTACCCAAAGCTCCTACAATGAGCAGTTCTTC	CASSLAATQSSYNEQFF
NA	TRBV6-1	TRBJ1-5	few	TGTGCCAGCAGGGGCGGGGATCAGCCCCAGCATTTT	CASRGGDQPQHF
NA	TRBV7-2	TRBJ2-1	NA	TGTGCCAGCAGCTTGACCCCGTTGGGGGGGCCCTACAATGAGCAGTTCTTC	CASSLTPLGGPYNEQFF
TRBD1	TRBV7-6	TRBJ1-5	NA	TGTGCCAGCAGCCAGGACAGGGGGCTTCAGCCCCAGCATTTT	CASSQDRGLQPQHF
NA	TRBV30	TRBJ2-3	NA	TGTGCCTGGAGCGTCAGGAGCACAGATACGCAGTATTTT	CAWSVRSTDTQYF
NA	TRBV30	TRBJ1-6	NA	TGTGCCTGGAGTCCCGGGAGGGGGAAGGCACCCCTCCACTTT	CAWSPGRGKAPLHF
NA	TRBV13	TRBJ2-7	NA	TGTGCCAGCAGCTCGCGGGACAGCACCTACGAGCAGTACTTC	CASSSRDSTYEQYF